The present TCR beta chain was sequenced within a study of blood T cell repertoires in COVID-19. About the study: Spain, Italy and the United States supplied samples that represented acute and convalescent COVID-19.

V was pared by 2 bases and J by 3 bases, with 21 bases between. CDR1 MGHRA and CDR2 YSYEKL come from the germline V gene. The CDR3 totals 18 residues. Generated by immunoSEQ multiplex PCR, the TCRdb table keeps only in-frame clones and is missing some. The sample has fewer than 300,000 clones, around 90% seen once. The TCR was taken from a person aged 18-29 years with COVID-19, enrolled during active disease. Material for sequencing was peripheral blood. The chain carries TRBV4-1 and TRBJ2-3; D may be TRBD1 (6 bases). The CDR3 coding sequence is TGCGCCAGCAGCCAACTTCTACAGGGTATTGGAGGAACAGATACGCAGTATTTT. Residues: CASSQLLQGIGGTDTQYF.